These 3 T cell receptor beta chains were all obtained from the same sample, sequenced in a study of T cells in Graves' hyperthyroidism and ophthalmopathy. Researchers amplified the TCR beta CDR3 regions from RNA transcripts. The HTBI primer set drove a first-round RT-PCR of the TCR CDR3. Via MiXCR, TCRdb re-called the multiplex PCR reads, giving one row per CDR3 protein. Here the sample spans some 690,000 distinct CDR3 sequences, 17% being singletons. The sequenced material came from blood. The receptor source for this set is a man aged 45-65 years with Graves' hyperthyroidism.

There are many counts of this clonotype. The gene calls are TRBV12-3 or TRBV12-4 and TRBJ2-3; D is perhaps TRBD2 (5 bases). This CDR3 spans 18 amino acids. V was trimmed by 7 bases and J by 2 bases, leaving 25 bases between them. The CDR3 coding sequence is TGTGCCAGCACTCCGACGTTAGGTGAGGGAGAACTCACAGATACGCAGTATTTT. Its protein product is CASTPTLGEGELTDTQYF.

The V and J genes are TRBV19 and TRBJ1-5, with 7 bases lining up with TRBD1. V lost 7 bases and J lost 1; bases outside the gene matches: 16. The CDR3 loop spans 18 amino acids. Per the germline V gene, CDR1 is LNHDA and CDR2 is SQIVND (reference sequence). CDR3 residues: CASKTAGGGTWSNQPQHF. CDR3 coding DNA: TGTGCCAGTAAGACTGCAGGGGGAGGCACTTGGAGCAATCAGCCCCAGCATTTT.

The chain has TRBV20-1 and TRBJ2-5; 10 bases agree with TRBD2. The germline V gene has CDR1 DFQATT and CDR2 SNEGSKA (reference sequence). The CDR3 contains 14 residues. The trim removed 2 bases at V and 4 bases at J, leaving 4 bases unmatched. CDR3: CSARSRTSGETQYF. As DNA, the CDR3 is TGCAGTGCTAGATCCCGGACTAGCGGAGAGACCCAGTACTTC.